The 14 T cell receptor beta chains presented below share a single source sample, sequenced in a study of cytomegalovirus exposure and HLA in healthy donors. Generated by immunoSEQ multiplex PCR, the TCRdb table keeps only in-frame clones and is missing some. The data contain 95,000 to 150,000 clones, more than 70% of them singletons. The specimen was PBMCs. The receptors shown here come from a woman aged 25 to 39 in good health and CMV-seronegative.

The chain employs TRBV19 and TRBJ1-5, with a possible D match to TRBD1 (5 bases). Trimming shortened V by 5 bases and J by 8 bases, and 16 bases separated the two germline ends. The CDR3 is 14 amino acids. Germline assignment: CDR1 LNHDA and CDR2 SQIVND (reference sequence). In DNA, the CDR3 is TGTGCCAGTAGTTCTTACAGCCCCAGGGAGCCCCAGCATTTT. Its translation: CASSSYSPREPQHF.

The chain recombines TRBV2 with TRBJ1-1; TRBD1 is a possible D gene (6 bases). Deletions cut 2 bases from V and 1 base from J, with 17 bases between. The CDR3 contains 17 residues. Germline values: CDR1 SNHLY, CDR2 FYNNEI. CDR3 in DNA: TGTGCCAGCAGTGAAAGGGGGACGCCTAGAGGGAACACTGAAGCTTTCTTT. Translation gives CASSERGTPRGNTEAFF.

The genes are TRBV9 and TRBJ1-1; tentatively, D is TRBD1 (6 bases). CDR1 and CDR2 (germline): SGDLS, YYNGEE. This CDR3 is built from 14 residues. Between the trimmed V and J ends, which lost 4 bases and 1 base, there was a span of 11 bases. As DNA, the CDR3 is TGTGCCAGCAGCCCGACAGGAAGGAACACTGAAGCTTTCTTT. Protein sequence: CASSPTGRNTEAFF.

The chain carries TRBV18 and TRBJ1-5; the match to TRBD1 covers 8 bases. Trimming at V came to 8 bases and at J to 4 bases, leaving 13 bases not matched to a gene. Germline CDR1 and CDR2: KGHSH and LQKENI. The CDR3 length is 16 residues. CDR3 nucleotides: TGTGCCAGCGCCGATTCGGACAGGGTTTCTAATCAGCCCCAGCATTTT. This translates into CASADSDRVSNQPQHF.

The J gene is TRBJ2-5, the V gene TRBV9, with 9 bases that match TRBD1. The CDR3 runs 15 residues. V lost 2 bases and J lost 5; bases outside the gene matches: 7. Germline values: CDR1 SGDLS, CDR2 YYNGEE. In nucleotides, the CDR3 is TGTGCCAGCAGCGTCTCCGGGACAGGGTTGGAGACCCAGTACTTC. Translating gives CASSVSGTGLETQYF.

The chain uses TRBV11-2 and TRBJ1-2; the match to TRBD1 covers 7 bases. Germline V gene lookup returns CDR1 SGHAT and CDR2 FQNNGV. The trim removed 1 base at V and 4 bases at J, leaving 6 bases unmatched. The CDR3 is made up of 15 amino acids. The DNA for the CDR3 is TGTGCCAGCAGCTTAGTAGGACAGGCCCTCTATGGCTACACCTTC. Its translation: CASSLVGQALYGYTF.

CDR3 DNA sequence: TGTGCCAGCAGCCCCGCCGGGGGGGGCGGGGATACGCAGTATTTT. Protein product: CASSPAGGGGDTQYF. The V call is TRBV5-4, the J call TRBJ2-3; 8 bases line up with TRBD2. The V gene end was trimmed by 4 bases and the J gene end by 6 bases; junction bases not matched to a gene: 10. CDR1 and CDR2 from the germline V gene are SGHNT and YYREEE (reference sequence). This CDR3 spans 15 amino acids.

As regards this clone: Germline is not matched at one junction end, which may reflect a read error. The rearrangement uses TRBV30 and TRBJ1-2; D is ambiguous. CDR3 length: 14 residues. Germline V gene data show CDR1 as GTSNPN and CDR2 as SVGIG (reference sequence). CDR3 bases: TGTGCTTGGAGCACCGGCCCAGGACTCTATGGCTACACCTTC. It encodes CAWSTGPGLYGYTF.

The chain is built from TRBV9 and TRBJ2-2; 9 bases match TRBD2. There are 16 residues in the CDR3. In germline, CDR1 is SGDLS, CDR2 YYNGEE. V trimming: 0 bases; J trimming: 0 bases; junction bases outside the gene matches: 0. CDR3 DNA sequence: TGTGCCAGCAGCGTAGGACTAGCGGCGAACACCGGGGAGCTGTTTTTT. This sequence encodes CASSVGLAANTGELFF.

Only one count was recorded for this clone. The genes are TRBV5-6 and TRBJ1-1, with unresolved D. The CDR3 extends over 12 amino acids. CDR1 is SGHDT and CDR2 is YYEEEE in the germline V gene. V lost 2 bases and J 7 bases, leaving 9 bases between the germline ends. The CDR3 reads CASSFLRDEAFF. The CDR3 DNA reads TGTGCCAGCAGCTTCTTGAGAGATGAAGCTTTCTTT.

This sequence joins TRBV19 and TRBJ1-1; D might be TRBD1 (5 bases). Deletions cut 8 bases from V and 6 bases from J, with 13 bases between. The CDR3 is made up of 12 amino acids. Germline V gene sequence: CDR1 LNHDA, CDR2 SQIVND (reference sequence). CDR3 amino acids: CASVTGFAEAFF. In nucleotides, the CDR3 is TGTGCCAGTGTTACAGGTTTCGCTGAAGCTTTCTTT.

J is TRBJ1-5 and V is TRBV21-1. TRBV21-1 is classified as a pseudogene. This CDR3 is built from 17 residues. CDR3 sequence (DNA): TGTGCCAGCAGCGCTTTTAAGGGGGAGGGGAGCAATCAGCCCCAGCATTTT. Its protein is CASSAFKGEGSNQPQHF.

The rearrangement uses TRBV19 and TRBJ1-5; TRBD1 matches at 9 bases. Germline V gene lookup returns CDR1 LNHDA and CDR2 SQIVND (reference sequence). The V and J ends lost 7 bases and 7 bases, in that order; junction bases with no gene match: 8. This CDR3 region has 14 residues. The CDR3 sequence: CASTETGGYQPQHF. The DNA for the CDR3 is TGTGCCAGTACCGAGACAGGGGGATACCAGCCCCAGCATTTT. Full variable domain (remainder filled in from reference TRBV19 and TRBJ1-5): DGGITQSPKYLFRKEGQNVTLSCEQNLNHDAMYWYRQDPGQGLRLIYYSQIVNDFQKGDIAEGYSVSREKKESFPLTVTSAQKNPTAFYLCASTETGGYQPQHFGDGTRLSIL.

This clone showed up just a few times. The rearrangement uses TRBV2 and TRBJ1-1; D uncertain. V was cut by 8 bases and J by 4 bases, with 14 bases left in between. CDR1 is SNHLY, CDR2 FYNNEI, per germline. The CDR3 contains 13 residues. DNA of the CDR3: TGTGCCAGCCCCGGGGAGGGAGTCACTGAAGCTTTCTTT. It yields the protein CASPGEGVTEAFF.